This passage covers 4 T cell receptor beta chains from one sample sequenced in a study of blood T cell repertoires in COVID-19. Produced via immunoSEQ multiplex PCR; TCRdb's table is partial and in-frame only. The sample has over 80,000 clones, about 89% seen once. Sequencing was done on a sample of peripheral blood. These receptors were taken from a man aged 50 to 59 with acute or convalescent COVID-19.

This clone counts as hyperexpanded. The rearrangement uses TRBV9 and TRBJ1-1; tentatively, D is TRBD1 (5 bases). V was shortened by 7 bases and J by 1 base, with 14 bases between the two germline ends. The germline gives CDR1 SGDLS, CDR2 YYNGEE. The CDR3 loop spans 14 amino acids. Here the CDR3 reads CASGPGDPNTEAFF. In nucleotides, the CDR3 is TGTGCCAGCGGCCCGGGGGATCCGAACACTGAAGCTTTCTTT.

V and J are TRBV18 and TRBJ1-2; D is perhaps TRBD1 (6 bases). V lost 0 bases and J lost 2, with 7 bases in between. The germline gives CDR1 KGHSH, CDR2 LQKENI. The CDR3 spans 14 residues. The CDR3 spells CASSPPDRNYGYTF. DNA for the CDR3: TGTGCCAGCTCACCACCGGACAGAAACTATGGCTACACCTTC. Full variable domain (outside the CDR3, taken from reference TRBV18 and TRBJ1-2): NAGVMQNPRHLVRRRGQEARLRCSPMKGHSHVYWYRQLPEEGLKFMVYLQKENIIDESGMPKERFSAEFPKEGPSILRIQQVVRGDSAAYFCASSPPDRNYGYTFGSGTRLTVV.

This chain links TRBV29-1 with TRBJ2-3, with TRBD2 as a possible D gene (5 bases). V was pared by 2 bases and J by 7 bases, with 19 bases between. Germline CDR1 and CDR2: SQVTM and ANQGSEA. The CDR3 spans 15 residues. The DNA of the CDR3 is TGCAGCGTTGAACCCCCGGGCGTGGAGGAAAATACGCAGTATTTT. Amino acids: CSVEPPGVEENTQYF.

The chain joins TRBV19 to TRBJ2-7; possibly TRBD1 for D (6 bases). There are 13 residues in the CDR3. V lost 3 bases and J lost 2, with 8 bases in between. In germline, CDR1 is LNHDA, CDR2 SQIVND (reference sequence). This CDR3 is CASSMGTPYEQYF. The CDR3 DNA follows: TGTGCCAGTAGTATGGGGACACCCTACGAGCAGTACTTC.